Sequencing of this TCR beta chain was carried out in a study of blood T cell repertoires in COVID-19. Germline values: CDR1 MDHEN, CDR2 SYDVKM. The CDR3 spans 13 residues. The repertoire was sequenced with immunoSEQ multiplex PCR; TCRdb's copy has only in-frame clones and lacks some. Of hundreds of thousands of clones listed, 70% to 90% are singletons. The sequence was obtained from a woman aged 30 to 39 who had recovered from COVID-19. Sequenced: peripheral blood. The chain uses TRBV28 and TRBJ1-1; 10 positions agree with TRBD1. The CDR3 region has the DNA TGTAACGCGGGACAGGGGATGAACACTGAAGCTTTCTTT. Its protein is CNAGQGMNTEAFF.